This TCR beta chain was identified in a study of shared clonotypes between healthy human individuals. Study results and caveats: It was observed that 5% to 6.5% of naive CD4 clonotypes were shared across a handful of donors.

Germline CDR1 is MDHEN and CDR2 is SYDVKM. There are 14 residues in the CDR3. V was trimmed by 5 bases and J by 7 bases, leaving 15 bases between them. Points on this clone: What it binds is not known.

Authors' data handling: Filtering differed for immunoSEQ, which gave only junction sequences without quality scores. This table comes from immunoSEQ multiplex PCR, and its TCRdb copy is limited to in-frame clones, with some not included. That table supplies the V and J calls and clone size; D and trimming were determined from the DNA. The sample consists of 1 million to 1.2 million clones, roughly 80% of them appearing once. Sequencing was carried out using memory CD4+ T cells from PBMCs. Subset described: CD45RA-negative fraction. This chain uses TRBV28 with TRBJ1-5; tentative D call: TRBD1 (6 bases). The receptor's source is a man aged 18 to 30 in good health. Some clones in this sample may be carry-over from other donors' samples. The CDR3 DNA reads as TGTGCCAGCAGTCCGCCCAGGGGAACCCAGCCCCAGCATTTT. As protein: CASSPPRGTQPQHF.